The entry that follows covers one TCR beta chain sequence. Antigen specificity is unknown. The record originates from a study of metastatic and nonmetastatic thyroid tumors. Overall study context: For malignant and benign thyroid patients, tumor or nodule tissue and blood were the sources whose repertoires were compared.

This CDR3 has 15 residues. Germline V gene sequence: CDR1 DFQATT, CDR2 SNEGSKA (reference sequence). With MiXCR, TCRdb reprocessed the PCR reads. There are approximately 60,000 clones in the sample; roughly 29% occur only once, and approximately 15% lies in the top ten. Study-wide results and caveats: A significant increase in TCR beta diversity was reportedly seen in malignant thyroid tumors relative to benign nodules, in blood and tumor.

Each patient went into thyroid surgery without having received any treatment. V gene TRBV20-1 combines with J gene TRBJ2-5; 13 bases match TRBD2. The DNA end is a closer match to TRBJ2-1, so the J assignment may be wrong. The TCR was taken from a female donor with papillary thyroid cancer or a benign thyroid nodule (not recorded which). Some clones in this sample may be carry-over from other donors' samples. The sample comprised blood. The CDR3 bases are TGCAGTGCCACACTAGCGGGAGGGTCTGACAATGAGCAGTTCTTC. Its translation is CSATLAGGSDNEQFF.